This TCR beta chain was sequenced for a study of Ad26.COV2.S vaccination and SARS-CoV-2 variants. Study-level background: Participants got Ad26.COV2.S intramuscularly, once or twice 56 days apart.

The study, taken as a whole, reports: Comparable non-spike TCR breadth was observed in vaccine and placebo recipients. TCR breadth and depth analyses may have underestimated total T cell responses.

Treatment specified: roughly 18 received Ad26.COV2.S at low or high dose, single or two shots; roughly five received placebo; per-sample allocation not given. Following the first vaccine or placebo injection, samples were taken on day 63. From germline, CDR1 is MNHEY and CDR2 SVGEGT. V lost 5 bases, J lost 4 bases, and 15 bases lay in between. The CDR3 is 15 residues long. About this clone: The antigen is not known.

This table comes from immunoSEQ multiplex PCR, and its TCRdb copy is limited to in-frame clones, with some not included. Among almost 400,000 clones listed, 89% were seen once. The source was peripheral blood, collected in a trial of Ad26.COV2.S vaccine versus placebo. The TCR was taken from a person between 18 and 59 years old who received the Ad26.COV2.S COVID-19 vaccine or a placebo. This rearrangement joins TRBV6-2 or TRBV6-3 to TRBJ2-1; D unresolved. The CDR3 sequence: CASSLRIGSYNEQFF. The CDR3 coding sequence is TGTGCCAGCAGTCTGAGGATAGGGTCTTACAATGAGCAGTTCTTC.